The 20 T cell receptor beta chains in this list originate from one sample, sequenced in a study of regulatory T cells in long-lasting Graves disease. Assembly of TCR beta libraries relied on iRepertoire HTBI primers together with Arm-PCR of CDR3 regions. Each CDR3 protein is one row after TCRdb ran MiXCR on the multiplex PCR reads. The table has about 620,000 distinct CDR3 sequences, roughly 15% seen once; the top ten hold around 19%. The time point was: newly diagnosed GD, antithyroid drugs for less than 3 months. Isolated PBMC RNA provided the starting material for the TCR library. The sample was also linked to a second study, of T cells in Graves' hyperthyroidism and ophthalmopathy.

The sequencing here drew on peripheral blood mononuclear cells (PBMCs), taken at new diagnosis, from a patient treated with antithyroid drugs. Receptor source: a woman aged 30 to 39 with Graves disease.

This clonotype came up many times. This sequence joins TRBV30 and TRBJ1-1, with D possibly being TRBD1 (5 bases). This CDR3 is built from 12 residues. CDR1 GTSNPN and CDR2 SVGIG come from the germline V gene (reference sequence). V lost 2 bases, J lost 6 bases, and 10 bases lay in between. The CDR3 spells CAWSQGRAEAFF. The CDR3 DNA reads TGTGCCTGGAGTCAGGGTAGGGCTGAAGCTTTCTTT.

This clonotype was recorded at least ten times. V gene TRBV7-2 combines with J gene TRBJ2-7, with a weak D call TRBD2 (7 bases). Between the trimmed V and J ends, which lost 5 bases and 3 bases, there was a span of 17 bases. The CDR3 consists of 15 residues. Germline V gene sequence: CDR1 SGHTA, CDR2 FQGNSA. CDR3 DNA: TGTGCCAGCAGCCCTCTGGGGGGGCTGAACTACGAGCAGTACTTC. This encodes CASSPLGGLNYEQYF.

This clonotype has a count of ten or more. The V call is TRBV6-1, the J call TRBJ2-2; D possibly corresponds to TRBD2 (7 bases). This CDR3 spans 16 amino acids. From germline, CDR1 is MNHNS and CDR2 SASEGT. The V end lost 6 bases, the J end lost 5 bases, and 19 bases lay between the germline ends. The CDR3 loop is CASSNGRGALTGELFF. DNA of the CDR3: TGTGCCAGCAGCAATGGACGGGGGGCGCTGACCGGGGAGCTGTTTTTT.

A note on this clonotype: The junction does not match germline at one end; this may be a read error. The chain has TRBV11-2 and TRBJ2-2; D gene ambiguous. The V gene's germline CDR1 is SGHAT and CDR2 FQNNGV. The CDR3 runs to 13 residues. The CDR3: CTSSPSNTGELFF. The DNA of the CDR3 is TGTACCAGCAGCCCCTCGAACACCGGGGAGCTGTTTTTT.

This clonotype was found many times. This chain connects TRBV12-3 or TRBV12-4 to TRBJ2-2, with a possible D match to TRBD2 (5 bases). Trimming cost V 3 bases and J 6 bases, with 20 bases left between them. The CDR3 is 17 residues long. CDR3 amino acids: CASSFLGLGGAAGELFF. The CDR3 DNA reads as TGTGCCAGCAGTTTTCTCGGACTCGGAGGTGCCGCCGGGGAGCTGTTTTTT.

The rearrangement uses TRBV9 and TRBJ1-2; 11 bases align to TRBD1. The CDR3 length is 16 residues. CDR1 is SGDLS, CDR2 YYNGEE, per germline. V shed 0 bases and J 2 bases; nucleotides not matched to a gene: 3. CDR3 in amino acids: CASSVGTGGANYGYTF. CDR3 in DNA: TGTGCCAGCAGCGTAGGGACAGGGGGCGCGAACTATGGCTACACCTTC.

In this sample, this clonotype turned up many times. The V and J genes are TRBV24-1 and TRBJ1-5, with D unresolved. The CDR3 covers 13 residues. Germline CDR1 KGHDR, CDR2 SFDVKD. Trimming took 1 base from V and 7 from J, leaving 7 bases between them. For the CDR3, the DNA is TGTGCCACCAGTGATTTTGAGGGACAGCCCCAGCATTTT. Translating gives CATSDFEGQPQHF.

This clonotype was observed at least ten times. The chain links TRBV30 to TRBJ1-1, with no clear D. Trimming shortened V by 1 base and J by 12 bases, and 15 bases separated the two germline ends. Germline V gene lookup returns CDR1 GTSNPN and CDR2 SVGIG (reference sequence). The CDR3 length is 12 residues. For the CDR3, the DNA is TGTGCCTGGAGTGCCCTCGCCTCCTCGTCTTTCTTT. Its protein product is CAWSALASSSFF.

This rearrangement joins TRBV28 to TRBJ2-7, with D maybe TRBD2 (6 bases). The CDR3 loop spans 14 amino acids. CDR1 is MDHEN, CDR2 SYDVKM, per germline. V was trimmed by 8 bases and J by 4 bases, leaving 18 bases between them. CDR3 DNA sequence: TGTGCCAGCGCGGGGAGACTACTCCAATACGAGCAGTACTTC. It encodes CASAGRLLQYEQYF.

This clonotype appeared once. V usage is TRBV9 and J usage is TRBJ2-7; D may be TRBD1 or TRBD2 (5 bases each). V lost 3 bases and J lost 2, with 15 bases in between. CDR3 length: 15 amino acids. Germline V gives CDR1 SGDLS, CDR2 YYNGEE. As DNA, the CDR3 is TGTGCCAGCAGCGCCACCGGGACGGGCACCTACGAGCAGTACTTC. It yields the protein CASSATGTGTYEQYF.

In regard to this clonotype: Given a much more abundant clone one base away, this may be a read error. V gene TRBV29-1 combines with J gene TRBJ2-2; D gene ambiguous. The germline V gene encodes CDR1 SQVTM and CDR2 ANQGSEA. This CDR3 has 13 amino acids. V was shortened by 3 bases and J by 9 bases, with 14 bases between the two germline ends. CDR3 DNA sequence: TGCAGCGTTGACCCAGCAGAAACCAGGGAGCTGTTTTTT. Its translation is CSVDPAETRELFF.

The chain carries TRBV6-2 or TRBV6-3 and TRBJ2-7; the D gene could be TRBD1 or TRBD2 (5 bases each). Trimming pared 5 bases from V and 2 bases from J, leaving 10 bases between. The CDR3 length is 13 residues. CDR1 is MNHEY, CDR2 SVGEGT, per germline. The CDR3: CASSEGDAYEQYF. Written as DNA, the CDR3 is TGTGCCAGCAGTGAAGGGGACGCCTACGAGCAGTACTTC.

On this clonotype itself: One end of the junction does not line up with germline, which may come from a read error. This rearrangement joins TRBV24-1 to TRBJ2-2, with D maybe TRBD2 (6 bases). CDR1 is KGHDR, CDR2 SFDVKD, per germline. CDR3 size: 14 residues. The CDR3 sequence is CATRGILNTGGLFF. For the CDR3, the DNA is TGTGCCACCAGGGGGATTTTGAACACCGGGGGGCTGTTTTTT.

This clonotype was seen at least ten times. The chain couples TRBV28 to TRBJ1-2; 7 nucleotides align to TRBD1. Germline CDR1 MDHEN, CDR2 SYDVKM. The CDR3 is 15 residues long. The junction had 9 bases not matched to a gene; V was cut back by 4 bases and J by 4 bases. CDR3 in DNA: TGTGCCAGCAGTTCCGTTTCAGGGACAGCCTATGGCTACACCTTC. It codes for CASSSVSGTAYGYTF.

This clonotype was detected ten times or more. The chain links TRBV24-1 to TRBJ1-2; D gene unclear. The length of the CDR3 is 13 residues. Deletions cut 7 bases from V and 7 bases from J, with 15 bases between. Looked up from germline, CDR1 is KGHDR and CDR2 is SFDVKD. The CDR3 DNA follows: TGTGCCACCAGCGCGGGTCCTTTGGCTGGCTACACCTTC. Translated, it gives CATSAGPLAGYTF.

This clonotype was seen at least ten times. CDR3 protein: CATASGSAYEQYF. DNA for the CDR3: TGTGCCACGGCGAGCGGGAGCGCGTACGAGCAGTACTTC. The V and J genes are TRBV10-3 and TRBJ2-7, with 8 bases lining up with TRBD2. This CDR3 region has 13 residues. CDR1 ENHRY and CDR2 SYGVKD come from the germline V gene. The J segment lost 4 bases and the V segment lost 10 bases, leaving 9 bases of the junction unmatched.

With respect to this clonotype: The junction and the germline gene differ at one end; a read error may be behind it. The chain links TRBV12-3 or TRBV12-4 to TRBJ1-5; 7 bases match TRBD1. The CDR3 spans 16 residues. CDR3 nucleotide sequence: TGTGCCAGCAGTGCGACAGGGAGTGGACTCAATCAGTCCCAGCATTTT. It yields the protein CASSATGSGLNQSQHF.

This chain joins TRBV7-9 and TRBJ2-1, with D uncertain. The germline V and J ends were trimmed by 5 bases and 5 bases, with 16 bases remaining between them. From germline, CDR1 is SEHNR and CDR2 FQNEAQ (reference sequence). This CDR3 comprises 15 residues. The CDR3 reads CASSHNYPSDNEQFF. For the CDR3, the DNA is TGTGCCAGCAGCCACAACTACCCCTCAGACAATGAGCAGTTCTTC.

This clonotype was found a few times. The chain employs TRBV27 and TRBJ1-5; 7 bases line up with TRBD1. The CDR3 loop spans 17 amino acids. Unmatched junction bases numbered 18, after V lost 7 bases and J lost 6 bases. Germline V gene data show CDR1 as MNHEY and CDR2 as SMNVEV (reference sequence). The DNA of the CDR3 is TGTGCCAGCACCCCATACGGGTACAGGGGAGGTGGTCAGCCCCAGCATTTT. Translated: CASTPYGYRGGGQPQHF.

This clonotype was counted at least ten times. CDR3 nucleotides: TGTGCCAGCAAGAGAGGGCTCTCGGATATCCTACAGGAGCAGTACTTC. It is translated as CASKRGLSDILQEQYF. The chain is built from TRBV6-1 and TRBJ2-7, with D perhaps TRBD2 (5 bases). Per the germline V gene, CDR1 is MNHNS and CDR2 is SASEGT. V lost 7 bases and J 7 bases, leaving 26 bases between the germline ends. The CDR3 is 16 residues long.